Shown below are 18 T cell receptor beta chains from a single sample sequenced in a study of T-cell reconstitution after alpha-beta-depleted transplantation in children. It was with unique molecular identifiers that the TCRbeta library was prepared. In TCRdb, the PCR reads were re-called with MiXCR into one record per CDR3 protein. Among under 300,000 distinct CDR3 sequences, about 9.9% were seen once, and the ten largest hold 23%. This sample comprised peripheral blood, obtained 180 days after TCRalphabeta/CD19-depleted stem cell transplant. Receptor source: a male patient between 2 and 15 years old who had a stem cell transplant for chronic granulomatous disease, so the T cells may come from the graft donor.

There are many counts of this clonotype. The V gene is TRBV12-3 or TRBV12-4, the J gene TRBJ2-6; either TRBD1 or TRBD2 may fit D (6 bases each). The CDR3 consists of 15 residues. V gave up 5 bases and J gave up 2 bases, with 10 bases separating them. The CDR3 DNA sequence: TGTGCCAGCAGTCCTCGGGGGCCTGGGGCCAACGTCCTGACTTTC. Its translation is CASSPRGPGANVLTF.

This clonotype showed up many times. The J gene is TRBJ1-4, the V gene TRBV20-1; D might be TRBD1 (6 bases). Germline V gene sequence: CDR1 DFQATT, CDR2 SNEGSKA (reference sequence). The CDR3 consists of 17 residues. Trimming shortened V by 0 bases and J by 4 bases, and 18 bases separated the two germline ends. Here the CDR3 reads CSARDSWGALGNEKLFF. In nucleotides, the CDR3 is TGCAGTGCTAGAGATTCCTGGGGGGCGCTGGGTAATGAAAAACTGTTTTTT.

This clonotype was recorded at least ten times. CDR3 sequence: CASSEGLLGQGTQYF. CDR3 DNA: TGTGCCAGCAGTGAAGGTCTCTTGGGGCAGGGGACCCAGTACTTC. This chain joins TRBV6-1 and TRBJ2-5; D perhaps matches TRBD1 (5 bases). The CDR3 totals 15 residues. Looked up from germline, CDR1 is MNHNS and CDR2 is SASEGT. The V gene lost 1 base and the J gene lost 7 bases, with 16 bases spanning the gap.

This clonotype was seen repeatedly, ten times or more. The chain employs TRBV19 and TRBJ2-6; the D is unclear. Germline V gives CDR1 LNHDA, CDR2 SQIVND (reference sequence). This CDR3 comprises 14 residues. The V and J ends lost 10 bases and 0 bases respectively, with 10 bases between them. CDR3 coding DNA: TGTGCCACCGCCCATTACTCTGGGGCCAACGTCCTGACTTTC. Protein sequence: CATAHYSGANVLTF.

In regard to this clonotype: A single base separates this from a much larger clone, so it may be a read error. This rearrangement joins TRBV20-1 to TRBJ2-3; 9 bases match TRBD2. The CDR3 totals 16 residues. Losses at the gene ends were 5 bases for V and 3 bases for J; bases not matched to a gene: 12. CDR1 is DFQATT, CDR2 SNEGSKA, per germline (reference sequence). The DNA for the CDR3 is TGCAGTGCTTGGAGTAGTGGGCGGGGGGGGACAGATACGCAGTATTTT. Protein sequence: CSAWSSGRGGTDTQYF.

At least ten counts were recorded for this clonotype. The V call is TRBV7-8, the J call TRBJ2-5; perhaps D is TRBD1 or TRBD2 (5 bases each). Trimming took off 2 bases at V and 1 base at J, with 11 bases between the two ends. Germline CDR1 reads SGHVS; CDR2 reads FQNEAQ. CDR3 length: 15 amino acids. The CDR3, as DNA: TGTGCCAGCAGCTTAATCGGGGCCCCCCAAGAGACCCAGTACTTC. It codes for CASSLIGAPQETQYF.

This clonotype showed up many times. The chain carries TRBV20-1 and TRBJ2-2, with 8 nucleotides matching TRBD2. Germline CDR1 and CDR2: DFQATT and SNEGSKA (reference sequence). Losses at the gene ends were 0 bases for V and 3 bases for J; bases not matched to a gene: 6. This CDR3 is built from 16 residues. CDR3 protein: CSARDSGATDTGELFF. The CDR3 bases are TGCAGTGCTAGAGATAGCGGGGCGACGGACACCGGGGAGCTGTTTTTT.

The sample holds many counts of this clonotype. The gene calls are TRBV10-3 and TRBJ2-1, with 7 bases identical to TRBD2. CDR1 is ENHRY, CDR2 SYGVKD, per germline. J was trimmed by 5 bases and V by 3 bases; bases with no gene match: 4. This CDR3 region has 14 residues. The CDR3 nucleotides are TGTGCCATCAGTGATGGACTAGTACACAATGAGCAGTTCTTC. It codes for CAISDGLVHNEQFF.

Only a few counts were recorded for this clonotype. This chain uses TRBV18 with TRBJ1-2; D is undetermined. Trimming removed 3 bases at V and 8 bases at J, with 10 bases between. Germline V gene sequence: CDR1 KGHSH, CDR2 LQKENI. The CDR3 is 12 residues long. DNA for the CDR3: TGTGCCAGCTCACCTGGGAATGAAGGCTACACCTTC. Translated: CASSPGNEGYTF.

This clonotype appeared many times. V usage is TRBV20-1 and J usage is TRBJ1-1, with TRBD1 identical over 8 bases. The CDR3 spans 17 residues. Trimming at V came to 3 bases and at J to 3 bases, leaving 15 bases not matched to a gene. CDR1 and CDR2 from the germline V gene are DFQATT and SNEGSKA (reference sequence). The CDR3 DNA reads TGCAGTGCTAGTGTTTCCCCCTGGGCACAGGGGGACACTGAAGCTTTCTTT. Protein sequence: CSASVSPWAQGDTEAFF.

This clonotype was seen many times. This chain uses TRBV20-1 with TRBJ1-1, with D unresolved. V dropped 0 bases and J dropped 1 base, with 9 bases sitting between them. Per germline, CDR1 DFQATT and CDR2 SNEGSKA (reference sequence). There are 14 residues in the CDR3. CDR3 sequence: CSARDGRGNTEAFF. The CDR3 coding sequence is TGCAGTGCTAGAGATGGGCGGGGGAACACTGAAGCTTTCTTT.

In its sample, this clonotype was seen many times. J is TRBJ2-6 and V is TRBV9; D is unclear. This CDR3 has 15 residues. V gave up 0 bases and J gave up 0 bases, with 4 bases separating them. The germline V gene encodes CDR1 SGDLS and CDR2 YYNGEE. The CDR3 DNA reads TGTGCCAGCAGCGTAGGAGACTCTGGGGCCAACGTCCTGACTTTC. This gives the protein CASSVGDSGANVLTF.

This clonotype has just a few counts. The chain links TRBV19 to TRBJ2-7; 11 bases map to TRBD1. With 4 bases clipped from V and 4 bases from J, the junction kept 9 bases outside the gene matches. The CDR3 has 16 amino acids. Germline V gives CDR1 LNHDA, CDR2 SQIVND (reference sequence). Written as DNA, the CDR3 is TGTGCCAGTAGTACCGCCGGGACAGGGGGGTCTTACGAGCAGTACTTC. Translation: CASSTAGTGGSYEQYF. Using reference TRBV19 and TRBJ2-7 for the parts outside the CDR3, the full variable domain is DGGITQSPKYLFRKEGQNVTLSCEQNLNHDAMYWYRQDPGQGLRLIYYSQIVNDFQKGDIAEGYSVSREKKESFPLTVTSAQKNPTAFYLCASSTAGTGGSYEQYFGPGTRLTVT.

This clonotype has a count of ten or more. The rearrangement uses TRBV7-6 and TRBJ2-3; D may be TRBD2 (6 bases). The V end was cut by 7 bases, the J end by 6 bases, with 20 bases between. Germline CDR1 and CDR2: SGHVS and FNYEAQ. This CDR3 is 15 amino acids long. CDR3 loop: CASTPRDSLRDTQYF. The CDR3 region has the DNA TGTGCCAGCACCCCCCGGGACTCACTTAGGGATACGCAGTATTTT. The whole variable domain, remainder taken from reference TRBV7-6 and TRBJ2-3, is GAGVSQSPRYKVTKRGQDVALRCDPISGHVSLYWYRQALGQGPEFLTYFNYEAQQDKSGLPNDRFSAERPEGSISTLTIQRTEQRDSAMYRCASTPRDSLRDTQYFGPGTRLTVL.

This clonotype was seen repeatedly, ten times or more. The chain employs TRBV20-1 and TRBJ2-3; no reliable D call. V was shortened by 3 bases and J by 4 bases, with 14 bases between the two germline ends. CDR1 and CDR2 from the germline V gene are DFQATT and SNEGSKA (reference sequence). This CDR3 spans 14 amino acids. CDR3 sequence reads: CSASRSESADTQYF. In DNA form, the CDR3 reads TGCAGTGCTAGTAGGTCGGAATCAGCAGATACGCAGTATTTT.

In this sample, this clonotype turned up many times. CDR3 amino acids: CASSLRIDYQLAYEQYF. The CDR3 DNA follows: TGTGCCAGCAGCTTAAGGATAGACTACCAGCTAGCCTACGAGCAGTACTTC. V gene TRBV11-2 combines with J gene TRBJ2-7; a weak D match, TRBD2 (5 bases). The CDR3 has 17 amino acids. V lost 2 bases and J lost 2, with 19 bases in between. CDR1 is SGHAT, CDR2 FQNNGV, per germline.

This clonotype came up many times. The CDR3 spells CASSSGTVKQFF. CDR3 DNA: TGTGCCAGCAGTTCCGGGACAGTTAAGCAGTTCTTC. This chain uses TRBV28 with TRBJ2-1, with 7 bases matching TRBD1. Unmatched junction bases numbered 5, after V lost 4 bases and J lost 11 bases. CDR3 length: 12 amino acids. Germline V gene sequence: CDR1 MDHEN, CDR2 SYDVKM.

Many counts were recorded for this clonotype. The chain uses TRBV6-5 and TRBJ1-5; 8 bases line up with TRBD1. Germline V CDR1 and CDR2: MNHEY, SVGAGI. This CDR3 has 16 amino acids. With V trimmed by 6 bases and J by 4 bases, 11 bases remained unmatched. This CDR3 reads CASSQSGQGKNQPQHF. The DNA of the CDR3 is TGTGCCAGCAGCCAATCCGGACAGGGTAAAAATCAGCCCCAGCATTTT.